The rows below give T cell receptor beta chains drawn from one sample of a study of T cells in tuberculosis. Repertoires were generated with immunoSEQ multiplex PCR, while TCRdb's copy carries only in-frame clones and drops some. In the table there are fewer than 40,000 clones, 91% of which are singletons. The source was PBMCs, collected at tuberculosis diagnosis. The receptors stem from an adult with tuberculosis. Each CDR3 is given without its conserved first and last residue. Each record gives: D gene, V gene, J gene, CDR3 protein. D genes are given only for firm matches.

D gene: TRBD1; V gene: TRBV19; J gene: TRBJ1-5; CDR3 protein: ASSIDWTGNSNQPQH
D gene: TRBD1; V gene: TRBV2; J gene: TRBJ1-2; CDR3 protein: ASSIGQGAAPDGYT
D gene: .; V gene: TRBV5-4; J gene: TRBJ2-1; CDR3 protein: ASSFRGGATYNEQF
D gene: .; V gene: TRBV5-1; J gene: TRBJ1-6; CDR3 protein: ASREGTGGDYSPLH
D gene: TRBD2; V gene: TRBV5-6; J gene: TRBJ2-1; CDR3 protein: ASSEKRERGAYNEQF
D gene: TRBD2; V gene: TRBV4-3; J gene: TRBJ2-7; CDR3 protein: ASSQAAGLVYEQY
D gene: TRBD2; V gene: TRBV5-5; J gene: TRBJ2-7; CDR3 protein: ASTKSGVNSYEQY
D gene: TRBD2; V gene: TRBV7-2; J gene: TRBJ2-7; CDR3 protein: ASSQSAGRQYEQY
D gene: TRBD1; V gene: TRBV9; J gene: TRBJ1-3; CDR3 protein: ASSPGGQGKNTIY
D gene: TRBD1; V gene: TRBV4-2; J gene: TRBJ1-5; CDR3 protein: ASSLGLGTAVNQPQH
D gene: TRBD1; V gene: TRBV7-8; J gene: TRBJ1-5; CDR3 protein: ASSWTGVNQPQH
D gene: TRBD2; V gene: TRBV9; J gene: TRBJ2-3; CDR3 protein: ARGDLGGATDTQY
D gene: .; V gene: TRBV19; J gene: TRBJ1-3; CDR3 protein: ASMGRGYSSGNTIY
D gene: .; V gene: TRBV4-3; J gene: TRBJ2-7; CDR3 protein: ASSQERGLEQY
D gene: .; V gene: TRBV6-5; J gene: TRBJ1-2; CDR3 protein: ASSYSAGNYGYT
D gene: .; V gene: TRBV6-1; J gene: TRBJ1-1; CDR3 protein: ASSEGQIPNVMNTEAF
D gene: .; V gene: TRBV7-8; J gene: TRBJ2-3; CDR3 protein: ASSRDPGVTDTQY
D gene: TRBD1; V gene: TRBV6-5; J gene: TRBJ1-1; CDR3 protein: ASSSHRGRNTEAF
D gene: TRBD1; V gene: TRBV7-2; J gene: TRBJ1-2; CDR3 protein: ASSSLDRALYGYT
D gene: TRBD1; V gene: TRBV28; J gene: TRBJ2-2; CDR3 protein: ASSLDRGGRELF
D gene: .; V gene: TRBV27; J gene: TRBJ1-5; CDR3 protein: ASSHPPEREADQPQH
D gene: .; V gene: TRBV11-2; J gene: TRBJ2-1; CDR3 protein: ASSSLLGEVGYNEQF
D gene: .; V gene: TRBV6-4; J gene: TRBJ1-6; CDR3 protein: ASSDRPPLPLH
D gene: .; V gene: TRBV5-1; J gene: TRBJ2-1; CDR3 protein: ASSIGTVRNEQF
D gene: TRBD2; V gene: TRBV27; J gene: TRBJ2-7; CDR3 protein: ASSPGTSGPTYEQY
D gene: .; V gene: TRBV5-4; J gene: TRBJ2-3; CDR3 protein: ASSPGDGSSTDTQY